This T cell receptor beta chain was captured in a study of cytomegalovirus exposure and HLA in healthy donors. The germline V gene has CDR1 SGHAT and CDR2 FQNNGV. V was clipped by 3 bases and J by 7 bases; unmatched bases: 2. This CDR3 is built from 13 residues. Both 60 Vbeta primers and 13 Jbeta primers went into the PCR. TCRdb keeps only in-frame clones here, not all; method: immunoSEQ multiplex PCR. This table holds about 110,000 clones, roughly 70% found once. Sequencing was done on a sample of PBMCs. The sequence came from a woman aged 25 to 45 in good health and CMV-seronegative. The V call is TRBV11-2, the J call TRBJ1-4, with 7 positions matching TRBD1. CDR3: CASSFTGVEKLFF. The CDR3 region has the DNA TGTGCCAGCAGCTTCACAGGGGTTGAAAAACTGTTTTTT. The complete variable domain, with remaining parts taken from reference TRBV11-2 and TRBJ1-4, reads EAGVAQSPRYKIIEKRQSVAFWCNPISGHATLYWYQQILGQGPKLLIQFQNNGVVDDSQLPKDRFSAERLKGVDSTLKIQPAKLEDSAVYLCASSFTGVEKLFFGSGTQLSVL.